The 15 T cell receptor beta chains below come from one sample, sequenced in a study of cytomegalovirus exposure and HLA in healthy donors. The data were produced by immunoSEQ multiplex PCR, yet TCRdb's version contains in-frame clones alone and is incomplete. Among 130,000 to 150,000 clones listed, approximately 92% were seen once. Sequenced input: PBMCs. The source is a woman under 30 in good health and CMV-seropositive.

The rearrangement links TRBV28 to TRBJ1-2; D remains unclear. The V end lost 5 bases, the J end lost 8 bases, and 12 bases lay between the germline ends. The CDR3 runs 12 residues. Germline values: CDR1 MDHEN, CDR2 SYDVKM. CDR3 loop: CASSPNSWGYTF. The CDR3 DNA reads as TGTGCCAGCAGTCCTAATTCTTGGGGCTACACCTTC.

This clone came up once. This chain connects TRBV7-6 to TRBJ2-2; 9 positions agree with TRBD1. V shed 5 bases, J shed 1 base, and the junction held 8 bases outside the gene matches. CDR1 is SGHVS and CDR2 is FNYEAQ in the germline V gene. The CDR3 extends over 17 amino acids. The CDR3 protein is CASSESTGGRNTGELFF. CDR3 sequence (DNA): TGTGCCAGCAGCGAAAGTACAGGGGGCAGGAACACCGGGGAGCTGTTTTTT.

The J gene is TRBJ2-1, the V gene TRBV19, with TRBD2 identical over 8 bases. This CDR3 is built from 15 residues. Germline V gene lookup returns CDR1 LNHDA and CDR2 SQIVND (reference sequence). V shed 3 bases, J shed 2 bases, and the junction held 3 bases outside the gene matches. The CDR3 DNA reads TGTGCCAGTAGTATTCCAGCGGGGGCCTACAATGAGCAGTTCTTC. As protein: CASSIPAGAYNEQFF.

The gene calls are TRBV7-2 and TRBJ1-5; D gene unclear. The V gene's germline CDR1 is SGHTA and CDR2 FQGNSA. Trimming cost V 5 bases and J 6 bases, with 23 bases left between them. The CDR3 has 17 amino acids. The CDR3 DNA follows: TGTGCCAGCAGCCTTATGAGCGGTACCGGGCCTGGTCAGCCCCAGCATTTT. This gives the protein CASSLMSGTGPGQPQHF.

The CDR3 protein is CASSLSGAGVGYGYTF. As DNA, the CDR3 is TGTGCCAGCAGTTTATCAGGGGCAGGGGTTGGCTATGGCTACACCTTC. The V and J genes are TRBV27 and TRBJ1-2; TRBD1 might be the D (6 bases). Trimming shortened V by 0 bases and J by 4 bases, and 15 bases separated the two germline ends. Germline V gene sequence: CDR1 MNHEY, CDR2 SMNVEV (reference sequence). The CDR3 sequence is 16 residues long.

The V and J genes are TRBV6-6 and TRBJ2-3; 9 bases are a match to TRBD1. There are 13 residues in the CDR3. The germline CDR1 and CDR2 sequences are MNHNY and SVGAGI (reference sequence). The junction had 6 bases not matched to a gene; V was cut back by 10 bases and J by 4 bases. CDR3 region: CATQGDRADTQYF. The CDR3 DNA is TGTGCCACCCAGGGGGACAGGGCAGATACGCAGTATTTT.

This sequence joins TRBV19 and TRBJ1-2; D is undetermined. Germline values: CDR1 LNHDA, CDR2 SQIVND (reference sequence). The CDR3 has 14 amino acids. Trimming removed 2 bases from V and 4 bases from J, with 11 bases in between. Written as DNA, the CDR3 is TGTGCCAGTAGTATACTGAGCGGCAGCTATGGCTACACCTTC. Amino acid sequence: CASSILSGSYGYTF. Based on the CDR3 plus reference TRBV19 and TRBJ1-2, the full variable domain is DGGITQSPKYLFRKEGQNVTLSCEQNLNHDAMYWYRQDPGQGLRLIYYSQIVNDFQKGDIAEGYSVSREKKESFPLTVTSAQKNPTAFYLCASSILSGSYGYTFGSGTRLTVV.

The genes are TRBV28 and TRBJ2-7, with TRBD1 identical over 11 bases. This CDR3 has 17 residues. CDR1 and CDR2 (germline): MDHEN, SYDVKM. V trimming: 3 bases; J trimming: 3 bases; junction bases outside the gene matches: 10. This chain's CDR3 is CASSFSSRDRGDYEQYF. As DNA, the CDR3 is TGTGCCAGCAGTTTTTCGTCCCGGGACAGGGGGGACTACGAGCAGTACTTC.

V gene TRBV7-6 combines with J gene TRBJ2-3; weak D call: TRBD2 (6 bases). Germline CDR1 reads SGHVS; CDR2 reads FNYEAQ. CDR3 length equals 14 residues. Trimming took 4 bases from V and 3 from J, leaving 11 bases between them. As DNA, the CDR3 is TGTGCCAGCAGCTGGGCTAGCGAGACAGATACGCAGTATTTT. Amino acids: CASSWASETDTQYF.

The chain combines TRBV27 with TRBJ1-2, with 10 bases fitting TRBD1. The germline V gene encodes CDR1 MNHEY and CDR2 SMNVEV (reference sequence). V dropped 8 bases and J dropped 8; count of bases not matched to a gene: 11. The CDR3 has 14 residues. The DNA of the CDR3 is TGTGCCAGCTCCAATCCGGACAGGGGGGGAGGCTACACCTTC. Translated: CASSNPDRGGGYTF.

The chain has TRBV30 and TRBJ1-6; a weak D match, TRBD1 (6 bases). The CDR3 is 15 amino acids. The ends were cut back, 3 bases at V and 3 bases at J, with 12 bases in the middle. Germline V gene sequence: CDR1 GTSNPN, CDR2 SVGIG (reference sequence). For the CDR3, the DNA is TGTGCCTGGAGCCTCCGGACAGTCTATAATTCACCCCTCCACTTT. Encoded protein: CAWSLRTVYNSPLHF.

CDR3 protein: CASSLSGQGASRDTQYF. CDR3 nucleotide sequence: TGTGCCAGCAGTTTATCGGGACAGGGGGCATCAAGGGATACGCAGTATTTT. The chain employs TRBV28 and TRBJ2-3; 12 bases are shared with TRBD1. Per germline, CDR1 MDHEN and CDR2 SYDVKM. This CDR3 contains 17 residues. V gave up 1 base and J gave up 6 bases; unmatched junction bases: 8.

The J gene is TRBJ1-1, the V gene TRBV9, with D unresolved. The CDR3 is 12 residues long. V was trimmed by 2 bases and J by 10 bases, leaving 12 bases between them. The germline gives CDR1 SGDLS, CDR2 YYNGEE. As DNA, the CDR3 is TGTGCCAGCAGCGTCGGCGAGGGTGTAGCTTTCTTT. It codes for CASSVGEGVAFF.

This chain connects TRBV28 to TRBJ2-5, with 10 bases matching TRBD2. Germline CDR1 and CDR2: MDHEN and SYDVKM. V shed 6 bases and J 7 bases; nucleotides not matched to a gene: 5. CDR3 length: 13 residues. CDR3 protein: CASSRRLAGTQYF. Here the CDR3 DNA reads TGTGCCAGCAGCCGCAGACTAGCGGGGACCCAGTACTTC.

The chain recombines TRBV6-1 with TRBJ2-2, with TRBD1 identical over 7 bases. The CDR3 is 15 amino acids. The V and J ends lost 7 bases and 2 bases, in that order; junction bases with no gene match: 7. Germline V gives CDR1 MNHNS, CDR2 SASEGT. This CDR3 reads CASIKRQGNTGELFF. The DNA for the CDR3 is TGTGCCAGCATTAAAAGACAGGGAAACACCGGGGAGCTGTTTTTT.